The 23 T cell receptor beta chains below were found in one sample sequenced in a study of PD-1 blockade in mismatch repair-deficient tumors. TCRdb keeps only in-frame clones here, not all; method: immunoSEQ multiplex PCR. The sample has approximately 130,000 clones, 85% to 90% seen once; the top ten hold about 13%. This material consisted of peripheral blood, taken 44 weeks after starting pembrolizumab. These receptors came from an adult with mismatch repair-deficient cancer.

The chain couples TRBV19 to TRBJ1-1; the D gene is possibly TRBD1 (6 bases). The V end lost 5 bases, the J end lost 3 bases, and 16 bases lay between the germline ends. This CDR3 is 15 amino acids long. Per the germline V gene, CDR1 is LNHDA and CDR2 is SQIVND (reference sequence). The CDR3 region has the DNA TGTGCCAGTAGTGACTTGGGACAAGCGGACACTGAAGCTTTCTTT. Translating gives CASSDLGQADTEAFF.

This clone has only one observation. The V gene is TRBV5-1, the J gene TRBJ2-1; 9 bases fit TRBD2. The CDR3 contains 16 residues. The junction had 10 bases not matched to a gene; V was cut back by 0 bases and J by 9 bases. Germline V CDR1 and CDR2: SGHRS, YFSETQ. CDR3 bases: TGCGCCAGCAGCTTGGGACTAGCGGTTCGGGTCAGTGAGCAGTTCTTC. This sequence encodes CASSLGLAVRVSEQFF.

V is TRBV4-2 and J is TRBJ2-7, with 10 positions matching TRBD2. From germline, CDR1 is LGHNA and CDR2 YNFKEQ. With 2 bases clipped from V and 5 bases from J, the junction kept 6 bases outside the gene matches. The CDR3 is made up of 15 amino acids. CDR3 coding DNA: TGTGCCAGCAGCCAATCCTTTCTAGCGGGAGACGAGCAGTACTTC. Its translation is CASSQSFLAGDEQYF.

V is TRBV2 and J is TRBJ2-1; D not certain. Germline lookup yields CDR1 SNHLY and CDR2 FYNNEI. The CDR3 is 12 residues long. V lost 8 bases, J lost 4 bases, and 9 bases lay in between. In nucleotides, the CDR3 is TGTGCCAGCTCAAAGGGATACAATGAGCAGTTCTTC. It yields the protein CASSKGYNEQFF.

V is TRBV7-3 and J is TRBJ2-5; TRBD1 is a possible D gene (6 bases). CDR3 length: 15 amino acids. CDR1 and CDR2 from the germline V gene are SGHTA and FQGTGA. Trimming removed 0 bases at V and 9 bases at J, with 17 bases between. The CDR3 protein is CASSLTPTGPKAQYF. In DNA, the CDR3 is TGTGCCAGCAGCTTAACTCCTACAGGGCCGAAGGCCCAGTACTTC. Full variable domain (remainder filled in from reference TRBV7-3 and TRBJ2-5): GAGVSQTPSNKVTEKGKYVELRCDPISGHTALYWYRQSLGQGPEFLIYFQGTGAADDSGLPNDRFFAVRPEGSVSTLKIQRTERGDSAVYLCASSLTPTGPKAQYFGPGTRLLVL.

The count of this clone is one. The gene calls are TRBV11-3 and TRBJ2-3, with 9 bases aligning to TRBD2. V gave up 6 bases and J gave up 6 bases; unmatched junction bases: 7. The CDR3 has 14 residues. Germline V gives CDR1 SGHNT, CDR2 YENEEA. CDR3 nucleotides: TGTGCCAGCAGAAAGGCGGGAGGGCCGGATACGCAGTATTTT. Translation gives CASRKAGGPDTQYF.

This sequence joins TRBV7-3 and TRBJ2-1; 8 nucleotides line up with TRBD2. The CDR3 covers 16 residues. Germline V gene sequence: CDR1 SGHTA, CDR2 FQGTGA. V lost 2 bases, J lost 4 bases, and 7 bases stayed unmatched. The CDR3 DNA reads TGTGCCAGCAGCTTAGGAGCGGGAGAGAGATACAATGAGCAGTTCTTC. Its translation is CASSLGAGERYNEQFF.

This clone was seen just once. V is TRBV11-3 and J is TRBJ2-2, with a tentative D call TRBD2 (6 bases). The V end was cut by 6 bases, the J end by 6 bases, with 8 bases between. This CDR3 region has 12 residues. Germline V lookup: CDR1 SGHNT, CDR2 YENEEA. CDR3 in DNA: TGTGCCAGCAGGGAGGGGTCCGGGGAGCTGTTTTTT. Translating gives CASREGSGELFF.

V is TRBV29-1 and J is TRBJ2-3, with TRBD1 matching 8 bases. This CDR3 region has 12 residues. In germline, CDR1 is SQVTM, CDR2 ANQGSEA. Trimming took 4 bases from V and 6 from J; bases not matched to a gene: 3. The CDR3 here is CSVVRTGDTQYF. The DNA of the CDR3 is TGCAGCGTTGTCCGGACAGGGGATACGCAGTATTTT.

V usage is TRBV18 and J usage is TRBJ2-7; D unclear. There are 14 residues in the CDR3. Trimming removed 1 base at V and 4 bases at J, with 11 bases between. The germline V gene encodes CDR1 KGHSH and CDR2 LQKENI. CDR3 sequence: CASSPHREAYEQYF. The CDR3 DNA sequence: TGTGCCAGCTCACCACATAGAGAGGCTTACGAGCAGTACTTC.

As regards this clone: Mismatch with germline at one junction end may stem from a read error. This chain uses TRBV5-4 with TRBJ2-7; tentatively, D is TRBD2 (7 bases). The CDR3 is 15 residues long. Germline loops: CDR1 SGHNT, CDR2 YYREEE (reference sequence). DNA for the CDR3: TGTGCCAGCAGCAATACGCCAATGGGGGGCGGGAGAAGTGGCTTC. Its protein product is CASSNTPMGGGRSGF.

This chain connects TRBV11-2 to TRBJ2-5; possible D gene TRBD2, 5 bases. The CDR3 is made up of 13 amino acids. Germline V gene sequence: CDR1 SGHAT, CDR2 FQNNGV. V lost 5 bases to trimming and J lost 4 bases, with 11 bases between them. The CDR3 nucleotides read TGTGCCAGCAGCCTGCAGCGGCTAGAGACCCAGTACTTC. Protein product: CASSLQRLETQYF.

The chain joins TRBV19 to TRBJ1-1; 7 bases are a match to TRBD1. Trimming at V came to 4 bases and at J to 5 bases, leaving 10 bases not matched to a gene. Germline CDR1 is LNHDA and CDR2 is SQIVND (reference sequence). This CDR3 is built from 15 residues. The CDR3 nucleotides read TGTGCCAGTAGTAGGAAAGACAGGGCTTTTACTGAAGCTTTCTTT. Its translation is CASSRKDRAFTEAFF.

The chain recombines TRBV6-1 with TRBJ2-5, with 7 bases identical to TRBD2. The CDR3 contains 14 residues. J lost 3 bases, V lost 1 base, and 2 bases had no gene match. Germline loops: CDR1 MNHNS, CDR2 SASEGT. The CDR3 DNA reads as TGTGCCAGCAGTGAAGGGGCGGGAGAAGAGACCCAGTACTTC. Its translation is CASSEGAGEETQYF.

The V and J genes are TRBV4-1 and TRBJ2-7; TRBD2 aligns across 11 bases. The CDR3 totals 18 residues. The V gene's germline CDR1 is MGHRA and CDR2 YSYEKL. Trimming removed 0 bases from V and 3 bases from J; junction bases left unmatched: 10. The CDR3 region has the DNA TGCGCCAGCAGCCAAGAAGATGGCGGGACTAGCGGATTCTACGAGCAGTACTTC. Its protein is CASSQEDGGTSGFYEQYF.

Only a few counts were recorded for this clone. The J gene is TRBJ2-7, the V gene TRBV27; 7 nucleotides match TRBD2. The CDR3 runs to 15 residues. V was pared by 6 bases and J by 1 base, with 9 bases of the junction left unmatched. Germline CDR1 MNHEY, CDR2 SMNVEV (reference sequence). The CDR3 loop is CASSLAGVGSYEQYF. The CDR3 DNA reads TGTGCCAGCAGCCTTGCGGGAGTTGGGTCCTACGAGCAGTACTTC.

The chain couples TRBV5-5 to TRBJ2-5, with a weak D call TRBD2 (5 bases). From germline, CDR1 is SGHKS and CDR2 YYEKEE (reference sequence). The CDR3 has 18 residues. The V end was cut by 3 bases, the J end by 5 bases, with 26 bases between. DNA of the CDR3: TGTGCCAGCAGCTCTCTTCTGGGAGTTAGACCCACTTGGGAGACCCAGTACTTC. This gives the protein CASSSLLGVRPTWETQYF.

This clone turned up a few times. This chain connects TRBV7-9 to TRBJ2-2; D call uncertain. The germline V gene has CDR1 SEHNR and CDR2 FQNEAQ (reference sequence). The V end lost 6 bases, the J end lost 4 bases, and 3 bases lay between the germline ends. The length of the CDR3 is 11 residues. The CDR3 region has the DNA TGTGCCAGCAGTATCACCGGGGAGCTGTTTTTT. This translates into CASSITGELFF.

J is TRBJ1-2 and V is TRBV5-1; TRBD1 aligns across 11 bases. Trimming cost V 4 bases and J 8 bases; bases outside gene matches: 4. The CDR3 contains 13 residues. The germline V gene encodes CDR1 SGHRS and CDR2 YFSETQ. CDR3 sequence: CASSRTGGEGYTF. CDR3 DNA: TGCGCCAGCAGCAGGACAGGGGGCGAGGGCTACACCTTC.

The chain couples TRBV11-3 to TRBJ2-7; D is undetermined. The CDR3 spans 15 residues. Germline CDR1 is SGHNT and CDR2 is YENEEA. V dropped 5 bases and J dropped 4 bases, with 18 bases sitting between them. Written as DNA, the CDR3 is TGTGCCAGCAGCCCAGTGTTCCTCTCCTTATACGAGCAGTACTTC. The encoded protein is CASSPVFLSLYEQYF.

The chain combines TRBV5-6 with TRBJ2-1; a weak D match, TRBD2 (5 bases). CDR1 and CDR2 from the germline V gene are SGHDT and YYEEEE. Trimming pared 0 bases from V and 3 bases from J, leaving 16 bases between. The CDR3 is 17 amino acids. CDR3 amino acids: CASSLDPTQRNYNEQFF. The DNA of the CDR3 is TGTGCCAGCAGCTTGGACCCCACTCAGCGGAACTACAATGAGCAGTTCTTC.

This clone has only one observation. V is TRBV10-2 and J is TRBJ2-1; TRBD2 aligns across 7 bases. This CDR3 has 15 amino acids. The ends lost 7 bases at V and 6 bases at J; junction bases unmatched: 12. From germline, CDR1 is WSHSY and CDR2 SAAADI. The CDR3 sequence: CASNVPGTTVNEQFF. The DNA for the CDR3 is TGCGCCAGCAACGTACCCGGGACTACTGTCAATGAGCAGTTCTTC.

The chain couples TRBV6-1 to TRBJ1-2; D is perhaps TRBD1 (5 bases). The CDR3 totals 15 residues. Per germline, CDR1 MNHNS and CDR2 SASEGT. V lost 6 bases and J 3 bases, leaving 17 bases between the germline ends. This CDR3 reads CASSFGGKSYYGYTF. In nucleotides, the CDR3 is TGTGCCAGCAGCTTTGGGGGGAAGAGCTACTATGGCTACACCTTC.